This T cell receptor beta chain was obtained from a study of blood T cell repertoires in COVID-19. Study summary: Sites across the United States, Italy and Spain contributed samples from acute and convalescent COVID-19. Sample material is recorded as cDNA or gDNA derived from T cells, B-cell-depleted T cells, or PBMCs.

The germline gives CDR1 SNHLY, CDR2 FYNNEI. CDR3 length equals 13 residues. V was pared by 4 bases and J by 9 bases, with 13 bases between. In the authors' methods: It was from reference gene primer amplification that nucleated cell counts were estimated. Using immunoSEQ multiplex PCR, the repertoire was profiled, and TCRdb retains in-frame clones only, with some absent. V and J calls and clone size are those listed in that table; D and trimming were worked out from the DNA. Of tens of thousands of clones listed, roughly nine tenths were seen once; the top ten hold 5% to 6%. The chain links TRBV2 to TRBJ2-1; a possible D gene is TRBD1 (5 bases). The specimen was peripheral blood. This clonotype was obtained from a man between 60 and 75 years old with acute or convalescent COVID-19. CDR3 coding DNA: TGTGCCAGCAGTGCCCAGGGAATGAGTGAGCAGTTCTTC. Encoded protein: CASSAQGMSEQFF.